This T cell receptor beta chain stems from a study of CD4 T cell repertoires in COVID-19. Germline V gene data show CDR1 as SGHKS and CDR2 as YYEKEE (reference sequence). The V end was cut by 5 bases, the J end by 3 bases, with 9 bases between. This CDR3 spans 12 amino acids. Sequencing was done directly on freshly isolated, uncultured memory T cells. The data were produced by immunoSEQ multiplex PCR, yet TCRdb's version contains in-frame clones alone and is incomplete. This sample has 20,000 or so clones; over 90% occur once, and the top ten carry around 0.66%. Sequencing used circulating follicular helper CD4+ T cells (cTfh) from blood, obtained before the COVID-19 pandemic. The chain is built from TRBV5-5 and TRBJ2-7; D is perhaps TRBD1 (6 bases). The clonotype originates from a human donor who had COVID-19. CDR3 sequence: CASRRTVYEQYF. The DNA for the CDR3 is TGTGCCAGCAGGCGGACAGTCTACGAGCAGTACTTC.